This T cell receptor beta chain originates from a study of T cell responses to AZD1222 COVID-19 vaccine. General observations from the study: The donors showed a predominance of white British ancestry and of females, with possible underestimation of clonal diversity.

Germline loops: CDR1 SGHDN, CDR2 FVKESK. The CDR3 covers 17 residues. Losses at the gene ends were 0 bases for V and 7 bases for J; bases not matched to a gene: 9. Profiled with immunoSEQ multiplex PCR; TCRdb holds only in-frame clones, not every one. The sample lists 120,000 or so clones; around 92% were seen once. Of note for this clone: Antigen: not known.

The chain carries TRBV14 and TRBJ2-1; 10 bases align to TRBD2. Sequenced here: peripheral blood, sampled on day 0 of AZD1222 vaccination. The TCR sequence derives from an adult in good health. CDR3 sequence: CASSQDALAGARNEQFF. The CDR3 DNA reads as TGTGCCAGCAGCCAAGACGCTCTAGCGGGAGCTCGGAATGAGCAGTTCTTC.